This TCR beta chain was found in a study of tumor and adjacent non-tumor tissue in lung cancer. Study-wide context: Histology: about twelve adenocarcinoma, a couple of squamous cell carcinoma, 1 small cell lung cancer.

RNA was extracted from bulk tissue without any cell sorting. The normal lung tissue was taken more than 3 cm from the tumor edge. The CDR3 consists of 16 residues. Trimming left V 0 bases short and J 6 bases short, with 15 bases between. Germline CDR1 reads MNHEY; CDR2 reads SVGAGI. This clonotype showed up many times. Three rounds of nested PCR, following a modified ARM-PCR protocol, produced the TCRbeta library. TCRdb recomputed calls from the multiplex PCR reads with MiXCR, one row per CDR3 protein. The sample gives 47,000 or so distinct CDR3 sequences, under 75% of which show up once; 30% is in the top ten.

This receptor was identified in a woman in her 70s with non-small cell lung cancer. The sequencing sample was made of distant non-tumor lung tissue. The chain recombines TRBV6-5 with TRBJ2-1; D remains unclear. CDR3 DNA: TGTGCCAGCAGTTACTCTCCACGCTTACGGCCCAATGAGCAGTTCTTC. Amino acids: CASSYSPRLRPNEQFF.